Listed below are T cell receptor beta chains from one sample, sequenced in a study of high-grade serous ovarian cancer treatment subgroups. Sequencing used immunoSEQ multiplex PCR; TCRdb keeps in-frame clones, though not all of them. The table has 18,000 or so clones, around 79% seen once; the top ten hold 5% to 8%. Sequenced sample: tumor tissue. The receptors originated from a human donor with high-grade serous ovarian cancer. CDR3s include the opening cysteine and the closing phenylalanine or tryptophan. D genes are given only for firm matches. Size values are once, few and many counts, or a class for expanded clones, and some rows have none.

V	D	size	J	CDR3	DNA
TRBV5-4	TRBD2	once	TRBJ2-1	CASSTRTSGLNNEQFF	TGTGCCAGCAGCACTCGGACTAGCGGTCTGAACAATGAGCAGTTCTTC
TRBV19	-	-	TRBJ2-7	CASNDGIYEQYF	TGTGCCAGTAACGACGGAATCTACGAGCAGTACTTC
TRBV7-8	-	-	TRBJ2-2	CASSLGRARGTGELFF	TGTGCCAGCAGCTTAGGCAGGGCAAGGGGCACCGGGGAGCTGTTTTTT
TRBV5-1	TRBD1	-	TRBJ2-5	CASSLAAGGKETQYF	TGCGCCAGCAGCTTGGCCGCAGGGGGCAAAGAGACCCAGTACTTC
TRBV9	-	-	TRBJ2-1	CASSSPFNEQFF	TGTGCCAGCAGCTCCCCTTTCAATGAGCAGTTCTTC
TRBV25-1	-	-	TRBJ1-6	CASNEGGSPLHF	TGTGCCAGCAACGAGGGAGGATCACCCCTCCACTTT
TRBV7-8	TRBD1	-	TRBJ2-1	CASSLAWTGGKLNEQFF	TGTGCCAGCAGCTTAGCGTGGACAGGGGGCAAGTTAAATGAGCAGTTCTTC
TRBV6-6	-	once	TRBJ2-7	CASSYSTYYEQYF	TGTGCCAGCAGTTACTCGACCTACTACGAGCAGTACTTC
TRBV30	-	few	TRBJ1-5	CAWSPGLSNQPQHF	TGTGCCTGGAGTCCCGGACTCAGCAATCAGCCCCAGCATTTT
TRBV5-4	TRBD2	-	TRBJ2-3	CASSLGSGGRDTQYF	TGTGCCAGCAGCTTGGGCAGCGGGGGCCGGGATACGCAGTATTTT
TRBV29-1	-	few	TRBJ1-1	CSVGLGGNTEAFF	TGCAGCGTTGGGCTGGGTGGGAACACTGAAGCTTTCTTT
TRBV6-1	TRBD2	-	TRBJ2-1	CASSEPLAGVNEQFF	TGTGCCAGCAGTGAACCGCTAGCGGGTGTGAATGAGCAGTTCTTC
TRBV19	-	few	TRBJ1-2	CASSRDGNYGYTF	TGTGCCAGTAGCCGGGACGGAAACTATGGCTACACCTTC
TRBV5-4	TRBD2	-	TRBJ2-1	CASSIGGLAGYNEQFF	TGTGCCAGCAGCATTGGAGGCCTAGCGGGGTACAATGAGCAGTTCTTC
TRBV7-2	-	-	TRBJ2-2	CASSLFGATSGELFF	TGTGCCAGCAGCTTATTCGGGGCAACCTCCGGGGAGCTGTTTTTT
TRBV5-4	TRBD2	-	TRBJ2-3	CASSLGLAGVTDTQYF	TGTGCCAGCAGCTTGGGACTAGCGGGAGTGACAGATACGCAGTATTTT
TRBV5-6	-	-	TRBJ1-2	CASSLGEDGYTF	TGTGCCAGCAGCTTGGGGGAGGATGGCTACACCTTC
TRBV6-6	-	few	TRBJ2-7	CASRPGSVYEQYF	TGTGCCAGCAGACCAGGATCTGTGTACGAGCAGTACTTC
TRBV6-5	-	-	TRBJ1-1	CASSYRERAEAFF	TGTGCCAGCAGTTACAGGGAGAGGGCTGAAGCTTTCTTT
TRBV10-2	TRBD2	-	TRBJ2-5	CASRSGTTATQYF	TGCGCCAGCAGGTCCGGGACTACAGCGACCCAGTACTTC
TRBV5-5	TRBD1	medium-sized	TRBJ1-5	CASSPDRGKSNQPQHF	TGTGCCAGCAGCCCGGACAGGGGGAAGAGCAATCAGCCCCAGCATTTT
TRBV27	TRBD2	-	TRBJ2-7	CASSRGTSGYEQYF	TGTGCCAGCAGCCGGGGGACTAGCGGCTACGAGCAGTACTTC
TRBV4-1	-	-	TRBJ1-2	CASSPLHREGYGYTF	TGCGCCAGCAGCCCCCTTCACAGGGAGGGCTATGGCTACACCTTC
TRBV6-1	-	-	TRBJ1-2	CASSEALGRWEGYTF	TGTGCCAGCAGTGAAGCGCTGGGACGGTGGGAGGGCTACACCTTC
TRBV7-2	TRBD2	-	TRBJ2-7	CASSLKGTIYEQYF	TGTGCCAGCAGCTTAAAGGGGACTATCTACGAGCAGTACTTC